This T cell receptor (beta chain) originates from a study of T cell changes during pregnancy in multiple sclerosis. This CDR3 is built from 14 residues. With 5 bases removed from V and 3 bases from J, the gap between germline ends came to 11 bases. Germline CDR1 and CDR2: KGHSH and LQKENI. Using immunoSEQ multiplex PCR, the repertoire was profiled, and TCRdb retains in-frame clones only, with some absent. The top ten clones hold 0.4% to 0.45% of a sample with tens of thousands of clones, over 80% of them seen once. The material was CD4+ T cells from peripheral blood mononuclear cells, obtained before pregnancy. The TCR was taken from a female donor with multiple sclerosis, enrolled in a pregnancy study. The chain employs TRBV18 and TRBJ1-5; possibly TRBD1 for D (5 bases). CDR3 residues: CASSSGSNNQPQHF. For the CDR3, the DNA is TGTGCCAGCTCATCAGGGTCAAACAATCAGCCCCAGCATTTT.